The clone carrying this T cell receptor (beta chain) was counted only a few times. No antigen is known for it. Germline assignment: CDR1 DFQATT and CDR2 SNEGSKA (reference sequence). V trimming: 7 bases; J trimming: 3 bases; junction bases outside the gene matches: 9. The CDR3 runs 14 residues. The sample belongs to a study of human T cells and chemical hapten exposure. Study observations and caveats: No alteration of TCRs above 1 in 1000 frequency was seen with DPC sensitization.

From whole blood left unfractionated, total RNA was extracted. Separate cDNA molecules received unique molecular identifiers, which the library attached to them. TCRdb fed the reads into MiXCR, producing one record per CDR3 protein. The data hold about 120,000 distinct CDR3 sequences, with approximately 9.3% observed a single time. This receptor was identified in a human donor in good health. Some clones in this sample may be carry-over from other donors' samples. V gene TRBV20-1 combines with J gene TRBJ2-3; 8 bases line up with TRBD1. Sequenced sample: whole blood. The CDR3 region has the DNA TGCAGTGGTTCGACAGGGGATGGGACAGATACGCAGTATTTT. Translated: CSGSTGDGTDTQYF.